What follows is one T cell receptor (beta chain) and its context. The data originate from a study of technical replicates of blood from a few donors. V lost 1 base and J 2 bases, leaving 9 bases between the germline ends. The CDR3 is 14 residues long. Germline V lookup: CDR1 SGDLS, CDR2 YYNGEE. Only in-frame clones appear in the TCRdb table, and some are missing; sequencing was by immunoSEQ multiplex PCR. The table has around 80,000 clones, around 94% seen once. This clonotype was sampled from a human donor in good health. This chain uses TRBV9 with TRBJ1-2, with a tentative D call TRBD1 (6 bases). The material sequenced was T cells isolated from PBMCs. CDR3 residues: CASSVRDINYGYTF. CDR3 in DNA: TGTGCCAGCAGCGTACGGGACATAAACTATGGCTACACCTTC.